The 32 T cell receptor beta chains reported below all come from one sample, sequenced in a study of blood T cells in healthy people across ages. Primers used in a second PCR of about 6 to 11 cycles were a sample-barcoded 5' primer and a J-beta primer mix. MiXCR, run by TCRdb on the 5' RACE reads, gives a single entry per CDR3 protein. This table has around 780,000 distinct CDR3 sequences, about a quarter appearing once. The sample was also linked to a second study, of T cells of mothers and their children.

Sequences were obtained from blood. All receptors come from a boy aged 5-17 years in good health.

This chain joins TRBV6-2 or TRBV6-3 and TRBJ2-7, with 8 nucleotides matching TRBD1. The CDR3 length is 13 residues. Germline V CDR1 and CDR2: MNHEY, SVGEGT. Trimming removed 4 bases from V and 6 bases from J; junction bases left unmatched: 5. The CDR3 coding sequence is TGTGCCAGCAGTTTCCAGGGGGCCTCCGAGCAGTACTTC. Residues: CASSFQGASEQYF.

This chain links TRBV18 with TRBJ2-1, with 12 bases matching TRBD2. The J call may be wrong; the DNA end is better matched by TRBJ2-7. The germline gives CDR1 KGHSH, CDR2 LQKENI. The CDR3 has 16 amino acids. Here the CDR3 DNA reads TGTGCCAGCTCACCTCGGACTAGCGGGGATTCCTACGAGCAGTACTTC. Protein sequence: CASSPRTSGDSYEQYF.

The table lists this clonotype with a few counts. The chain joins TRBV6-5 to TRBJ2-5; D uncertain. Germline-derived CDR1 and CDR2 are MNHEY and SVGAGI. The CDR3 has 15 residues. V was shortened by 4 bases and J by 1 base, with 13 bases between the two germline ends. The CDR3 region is CASSSALSGQETQYF. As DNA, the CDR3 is TGTGCCAGCAGTTCCGCCCTTTCGGGCCAAGAGACCCAGTACTTC.

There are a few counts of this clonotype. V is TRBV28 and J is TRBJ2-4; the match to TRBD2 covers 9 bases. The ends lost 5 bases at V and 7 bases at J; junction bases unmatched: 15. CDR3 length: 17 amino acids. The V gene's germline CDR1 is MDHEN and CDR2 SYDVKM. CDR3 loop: CASSTLRLAESRNIQYF. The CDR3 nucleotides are TGTGCCAGCAGTACTCTTCGACTAGCGGAGAGTAGGAACATTCAGTACTTC. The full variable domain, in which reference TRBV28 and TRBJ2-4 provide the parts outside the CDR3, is DVKVTQSSRYLVKRTGEKVFLECVQDMDHENMFWYRQDPGLGLRLIYFSYDVKMKEKGDIPEGYSVSREKKERFSLILESASTNQTSMYLCASSTLRLAESRNIQYFGAGTRLSVL.

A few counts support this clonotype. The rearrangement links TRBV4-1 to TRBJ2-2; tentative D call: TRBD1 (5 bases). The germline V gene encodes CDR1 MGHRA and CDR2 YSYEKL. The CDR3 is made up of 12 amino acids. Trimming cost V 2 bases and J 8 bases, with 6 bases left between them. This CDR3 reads CASSQQGGELFF. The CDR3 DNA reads TGCGCCAGCAGCCAACAGGGAGGGGAGCTGTTTTTT.

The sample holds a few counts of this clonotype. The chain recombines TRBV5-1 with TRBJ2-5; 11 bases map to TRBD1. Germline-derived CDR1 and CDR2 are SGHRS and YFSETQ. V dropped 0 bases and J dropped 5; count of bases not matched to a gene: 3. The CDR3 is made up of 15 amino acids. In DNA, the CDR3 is TGCGCCAGCAGCTTGGGGACAGGGGGCCTCGAGACCCAGTACTTC. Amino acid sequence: CASSLGTGGLETQYF.

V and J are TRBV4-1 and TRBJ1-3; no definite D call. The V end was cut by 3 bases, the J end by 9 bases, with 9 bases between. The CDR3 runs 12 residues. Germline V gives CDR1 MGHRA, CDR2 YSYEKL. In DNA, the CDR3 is TGCGCCAGCAGCCAGAGCGAGAGCACCATATATTTT. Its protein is CASSQSESTIYF.

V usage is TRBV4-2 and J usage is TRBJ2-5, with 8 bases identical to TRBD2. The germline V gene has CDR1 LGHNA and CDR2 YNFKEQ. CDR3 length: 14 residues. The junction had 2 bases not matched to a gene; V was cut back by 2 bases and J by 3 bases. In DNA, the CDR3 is TGTGCCAGCAGCCAACGAGCGGGGGAAGAGACCCAGTACTTC. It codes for CASSQRAGEETQYF.

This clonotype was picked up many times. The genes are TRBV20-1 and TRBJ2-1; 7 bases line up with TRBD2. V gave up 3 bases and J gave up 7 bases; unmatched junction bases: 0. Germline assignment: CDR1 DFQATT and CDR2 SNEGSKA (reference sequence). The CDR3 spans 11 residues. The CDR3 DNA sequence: TGCAGTGCTAGGGGGGGGAATGAGCAGTTCTTC. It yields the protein CSARGGNEQFF.

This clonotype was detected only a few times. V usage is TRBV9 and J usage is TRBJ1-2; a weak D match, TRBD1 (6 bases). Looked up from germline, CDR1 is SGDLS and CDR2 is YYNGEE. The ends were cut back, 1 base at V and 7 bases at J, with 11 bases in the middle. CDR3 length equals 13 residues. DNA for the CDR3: TGTGCCAGCAGCGTACAGGGGTTCGGTGGCTACACCTTC. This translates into CASSVQGFGGYTF.

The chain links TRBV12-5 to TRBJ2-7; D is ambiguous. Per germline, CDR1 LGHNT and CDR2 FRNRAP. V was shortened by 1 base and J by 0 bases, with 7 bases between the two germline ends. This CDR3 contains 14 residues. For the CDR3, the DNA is TGTGCTAGTGGTTTGGGCGGAAACTCCTACGAGCAGTACTTC. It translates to CASGLGGNSYEQYF.

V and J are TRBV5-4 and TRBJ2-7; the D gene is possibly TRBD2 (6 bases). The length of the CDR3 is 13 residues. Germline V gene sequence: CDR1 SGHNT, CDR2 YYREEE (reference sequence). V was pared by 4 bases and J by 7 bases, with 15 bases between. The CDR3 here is CASSLRRGGEQYF. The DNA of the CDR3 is TGTGCCAGCAGCCTCCGGCGGGGTGGAGAGCAGTACTTC.

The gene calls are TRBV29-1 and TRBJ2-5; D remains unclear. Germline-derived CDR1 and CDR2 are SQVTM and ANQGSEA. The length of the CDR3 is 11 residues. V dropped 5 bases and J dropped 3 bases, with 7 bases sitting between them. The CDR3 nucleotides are TGCAGCGTTATAATAAAAGAGACCCAGTACTTC. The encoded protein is CSVIIKETQYF.

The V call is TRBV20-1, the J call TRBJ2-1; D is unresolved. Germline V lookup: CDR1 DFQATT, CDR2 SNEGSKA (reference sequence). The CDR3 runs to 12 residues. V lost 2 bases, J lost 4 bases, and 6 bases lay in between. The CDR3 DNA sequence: TGCAGTGCTAGAATGGGGTACAATGAGCAGTTCTTC. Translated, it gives CSARMGYNEQFF.

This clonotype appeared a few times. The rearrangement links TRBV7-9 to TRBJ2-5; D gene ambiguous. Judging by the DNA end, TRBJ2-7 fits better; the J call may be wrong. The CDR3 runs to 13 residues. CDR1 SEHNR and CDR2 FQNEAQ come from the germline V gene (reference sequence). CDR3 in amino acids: CASSLVISYEQYF. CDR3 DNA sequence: TGTGCCAGCAGCTTAGTGATATCCTACGAGCAGTACTTC.

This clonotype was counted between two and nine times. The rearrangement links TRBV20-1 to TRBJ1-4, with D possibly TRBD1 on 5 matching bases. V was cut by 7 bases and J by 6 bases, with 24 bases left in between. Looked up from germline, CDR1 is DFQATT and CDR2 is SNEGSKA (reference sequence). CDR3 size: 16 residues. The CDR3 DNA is TGCAGTGTCGCAACCCTACCCGACAGCTCCCATGAAAAACTGTTTTTT. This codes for CSVATLPDSSHEKLFF.

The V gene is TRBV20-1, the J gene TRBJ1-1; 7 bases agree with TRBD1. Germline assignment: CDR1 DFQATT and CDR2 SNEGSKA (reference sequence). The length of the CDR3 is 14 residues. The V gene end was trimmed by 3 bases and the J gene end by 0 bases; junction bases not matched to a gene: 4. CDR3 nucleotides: TGCAGTGCTAGGCCCGGGACAGTGAACACTGAAGCTTTCTTT. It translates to CSARPGTVNTEAFF.

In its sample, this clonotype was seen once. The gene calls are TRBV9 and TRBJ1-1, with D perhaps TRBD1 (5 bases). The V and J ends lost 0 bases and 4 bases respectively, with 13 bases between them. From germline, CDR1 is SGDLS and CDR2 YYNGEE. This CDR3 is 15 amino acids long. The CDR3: CASSVEEGRITEAFF. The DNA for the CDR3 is TGTGCCAGCAGCGTAGAAGAGGGGCGCATCACTGAAGCTTTCTTT. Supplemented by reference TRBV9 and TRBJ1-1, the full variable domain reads DSGVTQTPKHLITATGQRVTLRCSPRSGDLSVYWYQQSLDQGLQFLIQYYNGEERAKGNILERFSAQQFPDLHSELNLSSLELGDSALYFCASSVEEGRITEAFFGQGTRLTVV.

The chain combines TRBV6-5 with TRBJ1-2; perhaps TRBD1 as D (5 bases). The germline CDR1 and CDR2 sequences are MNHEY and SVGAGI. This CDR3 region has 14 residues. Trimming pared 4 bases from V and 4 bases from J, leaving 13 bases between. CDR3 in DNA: TGTGCCAGCAGTTTCAAGACGGGGGGCTATGGCTACACCTTC. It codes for CASSFKTGGYGYTF.

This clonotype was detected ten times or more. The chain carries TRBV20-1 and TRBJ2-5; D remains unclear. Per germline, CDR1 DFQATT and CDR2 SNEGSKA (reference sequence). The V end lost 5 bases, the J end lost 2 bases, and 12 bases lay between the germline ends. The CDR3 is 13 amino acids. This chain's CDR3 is CSAPSRGQETQYF. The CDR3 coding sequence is TGCAGTGCTCCCTCAAGAGGTCAAGAGACCCAGTACTTC.

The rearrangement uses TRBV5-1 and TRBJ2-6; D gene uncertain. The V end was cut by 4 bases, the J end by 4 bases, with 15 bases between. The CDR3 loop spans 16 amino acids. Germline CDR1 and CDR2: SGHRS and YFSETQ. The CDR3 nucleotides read TGCGCCAGCAGCCCCAGACCGGGCGTAGGGGCCAACGTCCTGACTTTC. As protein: CASSPRPGVGANVLTF.

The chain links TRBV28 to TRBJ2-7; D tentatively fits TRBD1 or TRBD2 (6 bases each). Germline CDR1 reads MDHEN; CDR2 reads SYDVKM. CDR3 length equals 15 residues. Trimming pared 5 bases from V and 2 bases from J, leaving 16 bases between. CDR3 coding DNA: TGTGCCAGCAGTCAACCGGGGGCGGTTGCCTACGAGCAGTACTTC. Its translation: CASSQPGAVAYEQYF.

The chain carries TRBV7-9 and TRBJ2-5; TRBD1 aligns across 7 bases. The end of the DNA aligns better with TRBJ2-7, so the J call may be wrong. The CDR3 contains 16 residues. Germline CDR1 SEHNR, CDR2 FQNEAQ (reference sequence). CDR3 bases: TGTGCCAGCAGCTTAGGATACGGGACAGTCAGCTACGAGCAGTACTTC. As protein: CASSLGYGTVSYEQYF.

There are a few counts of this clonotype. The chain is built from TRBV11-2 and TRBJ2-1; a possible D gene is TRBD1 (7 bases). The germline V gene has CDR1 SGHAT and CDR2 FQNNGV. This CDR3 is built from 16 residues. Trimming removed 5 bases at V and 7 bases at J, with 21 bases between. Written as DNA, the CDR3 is TGTGCCAGCAGCGAACGAGGGCCAGGGGGAGGAAATGAGCAGTTCTTC. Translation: CASSERGPGGGNEQFF.

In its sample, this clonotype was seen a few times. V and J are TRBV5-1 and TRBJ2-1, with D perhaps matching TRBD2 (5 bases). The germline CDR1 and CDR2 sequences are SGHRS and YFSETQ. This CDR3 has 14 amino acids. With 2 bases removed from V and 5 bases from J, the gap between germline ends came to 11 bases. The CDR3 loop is CASSFSRVDNEQFF. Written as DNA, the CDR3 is TGCGCCAGCAGCTTCTCGAGGGTAGACAATGAGCAGTTCTTC.

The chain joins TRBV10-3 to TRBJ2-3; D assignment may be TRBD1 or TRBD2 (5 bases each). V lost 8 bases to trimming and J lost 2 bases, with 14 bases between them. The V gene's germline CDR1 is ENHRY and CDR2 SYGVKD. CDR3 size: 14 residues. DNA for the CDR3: TGTGCCATCCGCAGGGAGTCTCACACAGATACGCAGTATTTT. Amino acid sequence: CAIRRESHTDTQYF.

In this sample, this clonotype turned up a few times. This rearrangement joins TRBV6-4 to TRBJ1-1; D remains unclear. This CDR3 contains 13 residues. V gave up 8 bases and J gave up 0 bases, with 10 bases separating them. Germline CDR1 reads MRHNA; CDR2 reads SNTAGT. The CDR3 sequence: CASPSGVNTEAFF. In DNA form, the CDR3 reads TGTGCCAGCCCCAGTGGGGTGAACACTGAAGCTTTCTTT.

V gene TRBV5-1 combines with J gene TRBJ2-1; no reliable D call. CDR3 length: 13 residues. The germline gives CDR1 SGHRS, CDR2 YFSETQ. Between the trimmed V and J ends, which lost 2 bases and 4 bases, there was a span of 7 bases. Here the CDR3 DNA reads TGCGCCAGCAGCTTCGAGCTTTACAATGAGCAGTTCTTC. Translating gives CASSFELYNEQFF.

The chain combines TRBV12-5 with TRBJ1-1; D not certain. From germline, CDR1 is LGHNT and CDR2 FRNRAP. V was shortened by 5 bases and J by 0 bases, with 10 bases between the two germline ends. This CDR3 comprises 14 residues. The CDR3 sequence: CASGRPDLNTEAFF. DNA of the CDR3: TGTGCTAGTGGTCGACCGGACCTGAACACTGAAGCTTTCTTT.

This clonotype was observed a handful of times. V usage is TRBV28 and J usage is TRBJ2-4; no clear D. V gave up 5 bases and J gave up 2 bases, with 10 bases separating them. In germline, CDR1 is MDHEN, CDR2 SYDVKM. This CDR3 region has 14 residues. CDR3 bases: TGTGCCAGCAGTCGACTGGCTACCAAAAACATTCAGTACTTC. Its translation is CASSRLATKNIQYF. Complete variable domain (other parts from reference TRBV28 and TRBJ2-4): DVKVTQSSRYLVKRTGEKVFLECVQDMDHENMFWYRQDPGLGLRLIYFSYDVKMKEKGDIPEGYSVSREKKERFSLILESASTNQTSMYLCASSRLATKNIQYFGAGTRLSVL.

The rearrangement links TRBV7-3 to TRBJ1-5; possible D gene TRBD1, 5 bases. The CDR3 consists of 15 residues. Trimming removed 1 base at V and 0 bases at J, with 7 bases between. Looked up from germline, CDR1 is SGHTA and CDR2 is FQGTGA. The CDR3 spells CASSLMGPSNQPQHF. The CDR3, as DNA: TGTGCCAGCAGCTTAATGGGGCCTAGCAATCAGCCCCAGCATTTT.

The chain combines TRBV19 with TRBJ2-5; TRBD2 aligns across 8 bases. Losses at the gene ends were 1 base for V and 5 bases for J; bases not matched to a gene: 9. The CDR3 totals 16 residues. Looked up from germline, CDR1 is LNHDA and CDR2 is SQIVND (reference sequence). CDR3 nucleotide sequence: TGTGCCAGTAGTATAGGGGAGCGGGAGCTAAAGGAGACCCAGTACTTC. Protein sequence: CASSIGERELKETQYF.